This is a list of T cell receptor beta chains from one sample in a study of preoperative IRX-2 immunotherapy in early breast cancer. Some clones are missing from TCRdb's copy, which holds only in-frame ones; the method was immunoSEQ multiplex PCR. The sample lists over 25,000 clones, more than 80% occurring once. The sequenced sample was lymph node tissue, obtained after IRX-2 immunotherapy. These receptors were collected from a human donor with breast cancer. CDR3s include the opening cysteine and the closing phenylalanine or tryptophan. A D gene is named only where the DNA matches it firmly.

j_gene: TRBJ1-1
d_gene: .
v_gene: TRBV19
CDR3aa: CASSIPYGRDTEAFF
CDR3nt: TGTGCCAGTAGTATACCATACGGGCGGGACACTGAAGCTTTCTTT

j_gene: TRBJ1-6
d_gene: TRBD1
v_gene: TRBV18
CDR3aa: CASSPGTGTNSPLHF
CDR3nt: TGTGCCAGCTCGCCCGGGACAGGGACTAATTCACCCCTCCACTTT

j_gene: TRBJ1-1
d_gene: .
v_gene: TRBV29-1
CDR3aa: CSVGITRGDTEAFF
CDR3nt: TGCAGCGTTGGTATTACACGGGGGGACACTGAAGCTTTCTTT

j_gene: TRBJ1-2
d_gene: .
v_gene: TRBV14
CDR3aa: CASSQGRGVLGYGYTF
CDR3nt: TGTGCCAGCAGCCAAGGCCGGGGGGTACTGGGATATGGCTACACCTTC

j_gene: TRBJ2-7
d_gene: TRBD2
v_gene: TRBV30
CDR3aa: CALGLGGYEQYF
CDR3nt: TGTGCCTTAGGACTAGGAGGTTACGAGCAGTACTTC

j_gene: TRBJ1-5
d_gene: .
v_gene: TRBV6-8
CDR3aa: CASSHRDQPQHF
CDR3nt: TGTGCCAGCAGCCATCGGGATCAGCCCCAGCATTTT

j_gene: TRBJ2-7
d_gene: .
v_gene: TRBV5-1
CDR3aa: CASSLWPGEGYEQYF
CDR3nt: TGCGCCAGCAGCTTGTGGCCAGGGGAGGGCTACGAGCAGTACTTC

j_gene: TRBJ2-5
d_gene: TRBD2
v_gene: TRBV11-3
CDR3aa: CASGALAGGRETQYF
CDR3nt: TGTGCCAGCGGGGCCCTAGCGGGGGGACGAGAGACCCAGTACTTC

j_gene: TRBJ2-3
d_gene: TRBD2
v_gene: TRBV5-1
CDR3aa: CASSLAETSGVMYTQYF
CDR3nt: TGCGCCAGCAGCTTGGCCGAGACTAGCGGGGTGATGTATACGCAGTATTTT

j_gene: TRBJ2-1
d_gene: .
v_gene: TRBV6-8
CDR3aa: CAIKGAYNEQFF
CDR3nt: TGTGCCATCAAAGGGGCCTACAATGAGCAGTTCTTC

j_gene: TRBJ1-6
d_gene: TRBD1
v_gene: TRBV6-7
CDR3aa: CASSYSRLQGAAYNSPLHF
CDR3nt: TGTGCCAGCAGTTACTCGCGATTACAGGGGGCTGCCTATAATTCACCCCTCCACTTT

j_gene: TRBJ2-3
d_gene: TRBD1
v_gene: TRBV2
CDR3aa: CASSPGTGGPDTQYF
CDR3nt: TGTGCCAGCAGCCCCGGGACAGGGGGCCCAGATACGCAGTATTTT